Shown below are 5 T cell receptor beta chains from a single sample sequenced in a study of shared clonotypes between healthy human individuals. As defined, naive CD8 cells were CD45RO-negative and positively selected for CCR7, with terminally differentiated effector memory CD45RA+ cells excluded. Clones were sequenced by immunoSEQ multiplex PCR, and TCRdb holds only the in-frame ones, with some missing. The repertoire has roughly 1,800,000 clones, roughly 94% of them found once; the top ten carry more than 0.95%. The sequenced sample consisted of naive CD8+ T cells sorted from blood. The receptors originated from a man younger than 35 in good health.

This chain joins TRBV10-3 and TRBJ1-5; D might be TRBD1 (6 bases). The germline V and J ends were trimmed by 0 bases and 4 bases, with 7 bases remaining between them. The CDR3 totals 14 residues. Looked up from germline, CDR1 is ENHRY and CDR2 is SYGVKD. CDR3 sequence (DNA): TGTGCCATCAGTGAGTCAGGGGGGAATCAGCCCCAGCATTTT. The encoded protein is CAISESGGNQPQHF.

The V call is TRBV15, the J call TRBJ2-7, with D tentatively TRBD2 (5 bases). Germline V gives CDR1 LNHNV, CDR2 YYDKDF (reference sequence). Trimming pared 0 bases from V and 6 bases from J, leaving 9 bases between. The CDR3 is 13 amino acids. The chain's CDR3 is CATSRDRGIEQYF. CDR3 nucleotide sequence: TGTGCCACCAGCAGAGATCGAGGGATCGAGCAGTACTTC.

This chain connects TRBV4-3 to TRBJ2-1; no reliable D call. Germline lookup yields CDR1 LGHNA and CDR2 YSLEER. V lost 0 bases to trimming and J lost 8 bases, with 11 bases between them. This CDR3 spans 14 amino acids. CDR3 nucleotide sequence: TGCGCCAGCAGCCAAGATTTAGAGCACGATGAGCAGTTCTTC. Translation gives CASSQDLEHDEQFF.

The chain links TRBV5-6 to TRBJ1-2; the D gene is possibly TRBD1 (6 bases). The CDR3 totals 16 residues. Germline loops: CDR1 SGHDT, CDR2 YYEEEE. Trimming pared 3 bases from V and 4 bases from J, leaving 19 bases between. This CDR3 is CASSSGQSSLVYGYTF. As DNA, the CDR3 is TGTGCCAGCAGCTCTGGACAGTCCTCACTTGTCTATGGCTACACCTTC. Full variable domain (outside the CDR3, taken from reference TRBV5-6 and TRBJ1-2): DAGVTQSPTHLIKTRGQQVTLRCSPKSGHDTVSWYQQALGQGPQFIFQYYEEEERQRGNFPDRFSGHQFPNYSSELNVNALLLGDSALYLCASSSGQSSLVYGYTFGSGTRLTVV.

The gene calls are TRBV5-6 and TRBJ2-3; D ambiguous. The CDR3 loop spans 15 amino acids. Germline CDR1 is SGHDT and CDR2 is YYEEEE. Trimming removed 5 bases at V and 2 bases at J, with 15 bases between. The CDR3 reads CASSPLEHLTDTQYF. The CDR3 DNA is TGTGCCAGCAGTCCGTTGGAACACCTCACAGATACGCAGTATTTT.